This T cell receptor beta chain originates from a study of T cell responses to AZD1222 COVID-19 vaccine. Study overall: Second-dose intervals of approximately 4 or approximately 12 weeks were pooled. General study points: Most donors were white British, females outnumbered males, and clonal diversity was possibly underestimated.

For this clone: The antigen remains unidentified.

Assay used: immunoSEQ multiplex PCR; TCRdb lists only in-frame clones, some missing. The table shows about 120,000 clones, with approximately 91% occurring only once. CDR1 MNHEY and CDR2 SMNVEV come from the germline V gene (reference sequence). The CDR3 consists of 12 residues. After removal of 10 bases from V and 7 bases from J, the junction contained 9 bases not matched to a gene. Material: peripheral blood, obtained on day 0 of AZD1222 vaccination. The V call is TRBV27, the J call TRBJ1-2; TRBD1 matches 7 bases. The clonotype was recovered from an adult in good health. The chain's CDR3 is CATKTGTGGYTF. The CDR3 DNA is TGTGCCACCAAGACAGGGACGGGTGGCTACACCTTC.